Presented here are 12 T cell receptor beta chains from one specimen sequenced in a study of OX40 agonist ivuxolimab in advanced cancers. This table comes from immunoSEQ multiplex PCR, and its TCRdb copy is limited to in-frame clones, with some not included. The sample yields about 17,000 clones, around 70% seen once. The sample in question was CD4+ or CD8+ T cells sorted from blood, obtained in a trial of the OX40 agonist ivuxolimab. Source of these receptors: an adult with an advanced solid tumor such as melanoma, head and neck, liver or kidney cancer.

The chain recombines TRBV15 with TRBJ2-1, with 8 bases aligning to TRBD2. CDR3 length: 16 amino acids. V shed 0 bases and J 6 bases; nucleotides not matched to a gene: 7. Germline assignment: CDR1 LNHNV and CDR2 YYDKDF (reference sequence). The CDR3 nucleotides read TGTGCCACCAGCAGAGATCGGGAGGGCCTACTCAATGAGCAGTTCTTC. Residues: CATSRDREGLLNEQFF.

This clone occurred a few times. The V and J genes are TRBV6-6 and TRBJ2-5, with 8 positions matching TRBD2. The CDR3 spans 15 residues. CDR1 is MNHNY and CDR2 is SVGAGI in the germline V gene (reference sequence). Trimming took 10 bases from V and 7 from J; bases not matched to a gene: 17. CDR3 loop: CATTVAGGPSRTQYF. The CDR3 coding sequence is TGTGCCACCACAGTTGCGGGAGGACCTAGTAGGACCCAGTACTTC.

This clone occurred once. The chain has TRBV9 and TRBJ2-2; the D gene is possibly TRBD1 (6 bases). The germline V gene encodes CDR1 SGDLS and CDR2 YYNGEE. The CDR3 has 14 residues. The V and J ends lost 0 bases and 7 bases respectively, with 10 bases between them. CDR3 residues: CASSVDRAIGELFF. The CDR3 DNA sequence: TGTGCCAGCAGCGTAGACAGGGCCATCGGGGAGCTGTTTTTT.

The chain couples TRBV7-2 to TRBJ1-5, with a tentative D call TRBD1 (5 bases). The CDR3 length is 14 residues. In germline, CDR1 is SGHTA, CDR2 FQGNSA. Trimming pared 3 bases from V and 7 bases from J, leaving 13 bases between. CDR3 nucleotide sequence: TGTGCCAGCAGCTTGGGGCAGGGAGGACAGCCCCAGCATTTT. Protein: CASSLGQGGQPQHF.

In DNA, the CDR3 is TGTGCCAGCAGCTTAGTTGACTACAATGAGCAGTTCTTC. Residues: CASSLVDYNEQFF. The chain combines TRBV7-6 with TRBJ2-1; D is undetermined. Looked up from germline, CDR1 is SGHVS and CDR2 is FNYEAQ. The CDR3 has 13 residues. Trimming removed 1 base at V and 3 bases at J, with 4 bases between.

J is TRBJ1-4 and V is TRBV11-2; 11 positions match TRBD1. V trimming: 3 bases; J trimming: 3 bases; junction bases outside the gene matches: 3. Per the germline V gene, CDR1 is SGHAT and CDR2 is FQNNGV. The CDR3 loop spans 16 amino acids. The CDR3 sequence: CASSFRTGGANEKLFF. The CDR3 DNA follows: TGTGCCAGCAGCTTCCGGACAGGGGGCGCTAATGAAAAACTGTTTTTT.

This chain uses TRBV11-3 with TRBJ1-1; D perhaps matches TRBD1 (5 bases). The V gene's germline CDR1 is SGHNT and CDR2 YENEEA. The CDR3 covers 13 residues. V was pared by 5 bases and J by 0 bases, with 7 bases between. CDR3 DNA: TGTGCCAGCAGCCGGACACTGAACACTGAAGCTTTCTTT. Translated, it gives CASSRTLNTEAFF.

CDR3 in amino acids: CASSFDGFNQPQHF. The DNA for the CDR3 is TGTGCCAGCAGCTTCGACGGATTTAATCAGCCCCAGCATTTT. The chain couples TRBV7-9 to TRBJ1-5; D gene ambiguous. This CDR3 has 14 residues. Germline V gene lookup returns CDR1 SEHNR and CDR2 FQNEAQ (reference sequence). Trimming took 3 bases from V and 4 from J, leaving 10 bases between them.

The CDR3 DNA reads TGTGCCAGCAGAGAGGGGGGGAGCTATGGCTACACCTTC. It codes for CASREGGSYGYTF. This chain connects TRBV6-1 to TRBJ1-2, with D possibly being TRBD1 (6 bases). The CDR3 contains 13 residues. Germline lookup yields CDR1 MNHNS and CDR2 SASEGT. Between the trimmed V and J ends, which lost 6 bases and 4 bases, there was a span of 12 bases.

This clone was seen a handful of times. The rearrangement joins TRBV27 to TRBJ2-7; D not certain. This CDR3 contains 15 residues. The ends were cut back, 0 bases at V and 2 bases at J, with 11 bases in the middle. The germline gives CDR1 MNHEY, CDR2 SMNVEV (reference sequence). The CDR3 region is CASSLSLGRTYEQYF. The CDR3 DNA sequence: TGTGCCAGCAGTTTATCTTTGGGCAGGACCTACGAGCAGTACTTC.

This clone is deemed medium-sized (0.01 to 0.1%). This sequence joins TRBV25-1 and TRBJ1-4; D uncertain. V was trimmed by 5 bases and J by 4 bases, leaving 11 bases between them. The CDR3 is 14 residues long. Germline CDR1 and CDR2: MGHDK and SYGVNS. The CDR3 region is CASSSLNYNEKLFF. CDR3 sequence (DNA): TGTGCCAGCAGTTCGTTGAATTATAATGAAAAACTGTTTTTT.

This rearrangement joins TRBV19 to TRBJ2-1, with D perhaps assigned TRBD1 or TRBD2 (5 bases each). Germline values: CDR1 LNHDA, CDR2 SQIVND (reference sequence). Deletions cut 1 base from V and 9 bases from J, with 10 bases between. The CDR3 extends over 13 amino acids. The CDR3 region is CASSIGDGREQFF. CDR3 nucleotide sequence: TGTGCCAGTAGTATAGGGGACGGCCGTGAGCAGTTCTTC. The full variable domain, in which reference TRBV19 and TRBJ2-1 provide the parts outside the CDR3, is DGGITQSPKYLFRKEGQNVTLSCEQNLNHDAMYWYRQDPGQGLRLIYYSQIVNDFQKGDIAEGYSVSREKKESFPLTVTSAQKNPTAFYLCASSIGDGREQFFGPGTRLTVL.